This T cell receptor (beta chain) was captured by sequencing in a study of cytomegalovirus exposure and HLA in healthy donors (dated by TCRdb to 2016 to 2017). Concerning the study at large: The 666 repertoires of the first cohort and the roughly 110 validation repertoires were produced on the same platform, according to a later analysis. The aim of the study was to test whether cataloging public T cell receptors could identify signatures of past pathogen exposure. Along with the roughly 670-subject first cohort, a separate validation cohort of more than 90 different subjects was used. High-throughput TCR immunosequencing, statistical association of individual TCRs with disease status, and machine learning were combined to predict cytomegalovirus infection status. Broader findings and caveats from the paper: A later analysis lacked HLA typing for the validation cohort, so it scored co-occurrence in that cohort across all 120 repertoires. In vitro tests confirmed that a few of the cytomegalovirus-associated TCR beta chains recognize cytomegalovirus antigens. Subsequent analysis determined that TCRs grouped into clusters in the first cohort also showed a tendency toward co-occurrence across the 90 to 150 validation repertoires, and about 94% of cluster scores exceeded 0. The study listed 150 to 200 TCR beta chains as associated with cytomegalovirus. While some public TCRs were present in many individuals, most TCR sequences turned up only very rarely across donors. According to the authors, the approach could potentially be generalized to other disease states and immunological phenotypes. In both the original and validation cohorts, the classifier was reported to diagnose cytomegalovirus status with high specificity and sensitivity.

The donors belonged to the validation cohort of about 110 subjects, which was separate from the 666-subject first cohort. On this clone itself: Which antigen it targets is not known. Per-nucleotide qualities are absent, and no much larger clonotype sits a single base away.

Library method: the immunoSEQ multiplex PCR assay. The authors' analysis ran thus. A statistical classification framework was built to diagnose cytomegalovirus status from the catalog of TCR beta chain sequences. The clones in this table, taken by TCRdb from immuneACCESS, are in-frame only. Not every clone is retained; where verified, under half of the shortfall comes from an unresolved V gene, and the cause of the rest is unknown. V and J calls and clone size are those listed in that table; D and trimming were worked out from the DNA. This sample comprises 150,000 or so clones, 70% to 90% of them detected only once. The ten largest make up roughly 6.5% of the sample. Inclusive of the bounding cysteine and phenylalanine, the CDR3 is 13 residues long. Of all the DNA, just the CDR3 is kept, 39 bases in frame from base 1. Trimming takes 7 bases from V and 0 bases from J, and the germline ends sit 10 bases apart. The germline V gene supplies CDR1 SQVTM and CDR2 ANQGSEA.

This TCR came from a young woman in good health and CMV-seropositive. Sample: PBMCs. The chain is made from TRBV29-1 and TRBJ2-1; TRBD1 could be the D gene, as 5 bases match. The DNA reads as follows: TGCAGCGCGGAAGGGGTCTCCTACAATGAGCAGTTCTTC. It translates to CSAEGVSYNEQFF.